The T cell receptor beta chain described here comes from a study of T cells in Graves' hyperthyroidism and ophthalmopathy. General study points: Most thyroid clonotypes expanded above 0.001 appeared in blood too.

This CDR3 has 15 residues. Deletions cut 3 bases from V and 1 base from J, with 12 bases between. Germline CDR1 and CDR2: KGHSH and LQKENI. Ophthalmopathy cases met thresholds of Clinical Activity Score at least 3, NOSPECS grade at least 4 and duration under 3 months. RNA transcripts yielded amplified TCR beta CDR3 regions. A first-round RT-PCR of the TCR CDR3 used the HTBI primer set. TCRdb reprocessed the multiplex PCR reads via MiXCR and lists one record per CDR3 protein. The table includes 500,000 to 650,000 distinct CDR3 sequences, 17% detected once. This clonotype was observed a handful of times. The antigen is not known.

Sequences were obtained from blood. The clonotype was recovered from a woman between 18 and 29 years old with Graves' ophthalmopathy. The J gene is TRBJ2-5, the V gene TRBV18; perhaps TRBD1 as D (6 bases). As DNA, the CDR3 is TGTGCCAGCTCACCTCAGACAGGACCCCAAGAGACCCAGTACTTC. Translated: CASSPQTGPQETQYF.